The 20 T cell receptor beta chains in this list originate from one sample, sequenced in a study of low-dose radiotherapy and immunotherapy resistance in tumors. Indicated time point: after trial treatment. Indicated treatment: LDRT plus nivolumab, ipilimumab, low-dose cyclophosphamide and aspirin (RACIN trial). TRAV- and TRBV-specific primers, spanning alpha and beta chains, primed first-strand cDNA. The authors ran around 19 PCR cycles to amplify TCRs with a constant-region primer and V-primer adapter. MiXCR, run by TCRdb on the reads, gives a single entry per CDR3 protein. The data show just over 90,000 distinct CDR3 sequences, under 25% seen once. The source was PBMCs, collected after low-dose radiotherapy plus immunotherapy. The receptors shown here come from a female donor with ovarian cancer.

With regard to this clonotype: This could be a read error, since a much larger clone is one nucleotide away. CDR3 region: CSVELAGCTDTQYF. In DNA, the CDR3 is TGCAGCGTTGAACTAGCGGGATGCACAGATACGCAGTATTTT. This sequence joins TRBV29-1 and TRBJ2-3; 9 bases agree with TRBD2. Germline trimming cut 2 bases from V and 1 base from J; bases unmatched to any gene: 1. Germline values: CDR1 SQVTM, CDR2 ANQGSEA. This CDR3 has 14 residues.

The chain is built from TRBV4-1 and TRBJ2-5; D is possibly TRBD1 (6 bases). Trimming left V 0 bases short and J 4 bases short, with 12 bases between. Germline V lookup: CDR1 MGHRA, CDR2 YSYEKL. This CDR3 contains 15 residues. The CDR3 is CASSQDWLRGETQYF. The DNA of the CDR3 is TGCGCCAGCAGCCAAGATTGGCTCAGGGGAGAGACCCAGTACTTC.

This clonotype came up many times. J is TRBJ1-1 and V is TRBV15; D ambiguous. Between the trimmed V and J ends, which lost 1 base and 5 bases, there was a span of 17 bases. CDR1 is LNHNV and CDR2 is YYDKDF in the germline V gene (reference sequence). The CDR3 covers 16 residues. This chain's CDR3 is CATSRGGDLGMTEAFF. In DNA form, the CDR3 reads TGTGCCACCAGCAGAGGCGGGGATTTGGGCATGACTGAAGCTTTCTTT.

At least ten counts were recorded for this clonotype. The V call is TRBV6-8, the J call TRBJ2-2, with D perhaps matching TRBD1 (7 bases). V lost 6 bases and J 5 bases, leaving 16 bases between the germline ends. Per germline, CDR1 MNHGY and CDR2 SAAAGT. There are 15 residues in the CDR3. In DNA form, the CDR3 reads TGTGCCAGCAGCCCCAGGACAGGAGGGACCGGGGAGCTGTTTTTT. This codes for CASSPRTGGTGELFF.

V usage is TRBV29-1 and J usage is TRBJ2-7; D is uncertain. Between the trimmed V and J ends, which lost 4 bases and 0 bases, there was a span of 4 bases. Germline V gene sequence: CDR1 SQVTM, CDR2 ANQGSEA. The CDR3 has 11 amino acids. CDR3 sequence: CSVVSSYEQYF. CDR3 DNA sequence: TGCAGCGTTGTATCCTCCTACGAGCAGTACTTC.

With regard to this clonotype: A far more abundant clone sits one base away, making this likely a read error. This chain connects TRBV26 to TRBJ1-5; TRBD1, the table's D call, was not compared with the DNA. TRBV26 is a listed pseudogene. CDR3 length: 15 amino acids. This chain's CDR3 is CACSLPRGSSQPQHF. CDR3 DNA: TGTGCCTGCAGTTTACCCAGGGGCTCGAGTCAGCCCCAGCATTTT.

Ten or more counts support this clonotype. V gene TRBV24-1 combines with J gene TRBJ2-1, with D unclear. Trimming removed 5 bases from V and 6 bases from J, with 7 bases in between. The length of the CDR3 is 12 residues. Germline V gene lookup returns CDR1 KGHDR and CDR2 SFDVKD. The CDR3 DNA sequence: TGTGCCACCAGTGGCCACCGCAATGAGCAGTTCTTC. It is translated as CATSGHRNEQFF.

This clonotype came up many times. The genes are TRBV5-1 and TRBJ1-4, with D unresolved. The CDR3 is 11 residues long. CDR1 SGHRS and CDR2 YFSETQ come from the germline V gene. The ends were cut back, 8 bases at V and 8 bases at J, with 10 bases in the middle. The CDR3 DNA reads TGCGCCAGAACTATAGGGGAAAAACTGTTTTTT. Translated: CARTIGEKLFF. The full variable domain, its missing parts supplied by reference TRBV5-1 and TRBJ1-4, is KAGVTQTPRYLIKTRGQQVTLSCSPISGHRSVSWYQQTPGQGLQFLFEYFSETQRNKGNFPGRFSGRQFSNSRSEMNVSTLELGDSALYLCARTIGEKLFFGSGTQLSVL.

With respect to this clonotype: With a far larger clone one base away, a read error is the likely cause. The chain has TRBV5-6 and TRBJ2-5, with D possibly matching TRBD2 (6 bases). CDR3 size: 12 residues. Germline CDR1 and CDR2: SGHDT and YYEEEE. The CDR3 reads CARSLQVREQYF. The DNA of the CDR3 is TGTGCCAGGAGCTTACAGGTTCGGGAGCAGTACTTC.

Concerning this clonotype itself: A single base is all that separates this from a far larger clone, so a read error is likely. The genes are TRBV28 and TRBJ2-3; 7 nucleotides agree with TRBD1. Trimming took 10 bases from V and 3 from J; bases not matched to a gene: 10. Germline CDR1 reads MDHEN; CDR2 reads SYDVKM. This CDR3 region has 14 residues. The CDR3 coding sequence is TGTGCCACCAGAGCGACAGGGACAACAGATACGCAGTATTTT. It yields the protein CATRATGTTDTQYF.

This clonotype was seen repeatedly, ten times or more. The chain is built from TRBV9 and TRBJ1-6; D is uncertain. Trimming took 0 bases from V and 4 from J, leaving 11 bases between them. The CDR3 is 16 amino acids. The germline V gene has CDR1 SGDLS and CDR2 YYNGEE. For the CDR3, the DNA is TGTGCCAGCAGCGTAGGCGGGGAACCTTATAATTCACCCCTCCACTTT. As protein: CASSVGGEPYNSPLHF.

J is TRBJ2-1 and V is TRBV7-2; 7 bases agree with TRBD2. The CDR3 consists of 18 residues. CDR1 is SGHTA and CDR2 is FQGNSA in the germline V gene. The V gene end was trimmed by 5 bases and the J gene end by 4 bases; junction bases not matched to a gene: 17. CDR3 protein: CASSRQREAGDRYNEQFF. The CDR3 DNA reads as TGTGCCAGCAGCCGCCAAAGGGAGGCGGGAGACCGGTACAATGAGCAGTTCTTC.

By share, this clonotype ranks as medium-sized. This chain uses TRBV4-1 with TRBJ2-1, with 7 bases lining up with TRBD1. The J segment lost 8 bases and the V segment lost 0 bases, leaving 7 bases of the junction unmatched. This CDR3 spans 15 amino acids. CDR1 and CDR2 (germline): MGHRA, YSYEKL. CDR3 nucleotide sequence: TGCGCCAGCAGCCAAGACTTGACAGGGCGGGATGAGCAGTTCTTC. As protein: CASSQDLTGRDEQFF.

Regarding this clonotype: Only one base separates this from a far larger clonotype, so it likely reflects a read error. This sequence joins TRBV28 and TRBJ2-1, with 9 bases lining up with TRBD2. Germline V gene data show CDR1 as MDHEN and CDR2 as SYDVKM. CDR3 size: 14 residues. Trimming cost V 5 bases and J 10 bases; bases outside gene matches: 9. The CDR3 sequence: CASSPEREDYEQFF. For the CDR3, the DNA is TGTGCCAGCAGTCCCGAGCGGGAGGACTACGAGCAGTTCTTC.

The chain recombines TRBV19 with TRBJ2-3, with 8 bases that match TRBD1. Germline assignment: CDR1 LNHDA and CDR2 SQIVND (reference sequence). This CDR3 spans 11 amino acids. V was pared by 2 bases and J by 14 bases, with 3 bases of the junction left unmatched. CDR3 in amino acids: CASSIQGAMYF. As DNA, the CDR3 is TGTGCCAGTAGTATACAGGGGGCCATGTATTTT.

This clonotype was seen at least ten times. V is TRBV7-8 and J is TRBJ2-3; 9 positions agree with TRBD2. The CDR3 length is 17 residues. J gave up 0 bases and V 0 bases, and 4 bases lay outside the gene matches. Germline V CDR1 and CDR2: SGHVS, FQNEAQ. The CDR3 protein is CASSLASGGTSTDTQYF. DNA for the CDR3: TGTGCCAGCAGCTTAGCTAGCGGGGGAACTAGCACAGATACGCAGTATTTT.

This clonotype was detected many times. The CDR3 region is CASSLPGFDEQFF. The CDR3 DNA follows: TGTGCCAGCAGCCTACCTGGCTTCGATGAGCAGTTCTTC. The chain employs TRBV5-6 and TRBJ2-1; D gene unclear. Germline CDR1 is SGHDT and CDR2 is YYEEEE. Trimming shortened V by 4 bases and J by 8 bases, and 13 bases separated the two germline ends. This CDR3 spans 13 amino acids.

Ten or more counts support this clonotype. The chain couples TRBV20-1 to TRBJ1-6; TRBD1 agrees at 7 bases. The CDR3 is 15 amino acids. The V and J ends lost 1 base and 10 bases, in that order; junction bases with no gene match: 10. Germline V lookup: CDR1 DFQATT, CDR2 SNEGSKA (reference sequence). CDR3 sequence reads: CSARGTGPSLSPLHF. CDR3 nucleotide sequence: TGCAGTGCTAGAGGGACAGGCCCAAGCCTGTCACCCCTCCACTTT.

Note on this clonotype: One end of the junction does not line up with germline, which may come from a read error. The chain links TRBV10-1 to TRBJ2-4; a weak D match, TRBD2 (7 bases). Germline V CDR1 and CDR2: WNHNN, SYGVQD (reference sequence). The CDR3 loop spans 20 amino acids. CDR3 sequence: CAGSEEGGAAAQLAKNIQYF. For the CDR3, the DNA is TGCGCCGGCAGTGAAGAGGGGGGGGCCGCGGCCCAACTAGCCAAAAACATTCAGTACTTC.

This clonotype was observed a handful of times. The chain links TRBV6-2 or TRBV6-3 to TRBJ2-7; 11 nucleotides agree with TRBD1. J was trimmed by 6 bases and V by 5 bases; bases with no gene match: 6. The CDR3 has 14 amino acids. Looked up from germline, CDR1 is MNHEY and CDR2 is SVGEGT. The CDR3 DNA is TGTGCCAGCAGTCCCTGGGACAGGGGGTCCGAGCAGTACTTC. It encodes CASSPWDRGSEQYF.